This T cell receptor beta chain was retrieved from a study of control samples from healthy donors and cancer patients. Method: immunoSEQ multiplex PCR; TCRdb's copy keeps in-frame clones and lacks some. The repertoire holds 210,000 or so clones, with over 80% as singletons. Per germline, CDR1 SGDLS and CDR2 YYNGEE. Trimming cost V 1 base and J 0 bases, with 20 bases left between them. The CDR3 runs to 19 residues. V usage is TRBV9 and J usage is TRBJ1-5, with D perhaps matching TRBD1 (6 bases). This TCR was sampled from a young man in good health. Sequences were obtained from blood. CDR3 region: CASSVYPQDRYYSNQPQHF. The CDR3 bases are TGTGCCAGCAGCGTATATCCCCAGGACAGATATTATAGCAATCAGCCCCAGCATTTT.